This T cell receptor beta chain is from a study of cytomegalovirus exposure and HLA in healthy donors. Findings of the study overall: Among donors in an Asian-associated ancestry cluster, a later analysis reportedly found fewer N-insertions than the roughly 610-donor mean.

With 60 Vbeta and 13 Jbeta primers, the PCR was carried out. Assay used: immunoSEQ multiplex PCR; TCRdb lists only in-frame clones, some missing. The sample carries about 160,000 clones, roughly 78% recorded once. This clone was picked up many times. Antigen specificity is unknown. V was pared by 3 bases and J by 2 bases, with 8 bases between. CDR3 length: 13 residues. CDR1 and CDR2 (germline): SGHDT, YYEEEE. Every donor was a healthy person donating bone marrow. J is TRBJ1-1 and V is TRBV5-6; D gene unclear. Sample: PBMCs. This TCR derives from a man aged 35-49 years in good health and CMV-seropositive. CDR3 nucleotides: TGTGCCAGCAGCTGGGCCCGAAACACTGAAGCTTTCTTT. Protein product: CASSWARNTEAFF.